These 22 T cell receptor beta chains originate from one sample sequenced in a study of cytomegalovirus exposure and HLA in healthy donors (dated 2017 in TCRdb). Preparation of the library involved the immunoSEQ multiplex PCR assay. For the multiplex PCR, a mixture combining 60 forward primers for TCR Vbeta segments and 13 reverse primers for TCR Jbeta segments was used. TCRdb carries this immuneACCESS record with in-frame sequences only. Its versions omit some clonotypes, under half of them owing to an unresolved V gene in the studies checked, with the rest unexplained. This sample comprises under 200,000 clones, around 77% of them detected only once. 2.5% to 4% of the sample lies in the top ten. Material for sequencing was PBMCs. The receptor set was obtained from a female donor in good health and CMV-seronegative.

This clone was detected a few times. The chain employs TRBV7-2 and TRBJ1-2; 7 bases align to TRBD1. This CDR3 is built from 13 residues. From germline, CDR1 is SGHTA and CDR2 FQGNSA. Trimming cost V 6 bases and J 3 bases; bases outside gene matches: 4. The CDR3 DNA follows: TGTGCCAGCAGAGCGACAGGGTACTATGGCTACACCTTC. Translated, it gives CASRATGYYGYTF.

This clone was seen only a few times. The junction differs from germline at one of its ends, possibly a read error. This chain connects TRBV7-9 to TRBJ1-5, with D perhaps matching TRBD1 (6 bases). The CDR3 is made up of 17 amino acids. Germline CDR1 and CDR2: SEHNR and FQNEAQ (reference sequence). The CDR3 DNA sequence: TGTTCCAGCAGCTTAGCACCGGACAGCTCCAACAATCAGCCCCAGCATTTT. Protein product: CSSSLAPDSSNNQPQHF. The whole variable domain, filled in from reference TRBV7-9 and TRBJ1-5, reads DTGVSQNPRHKITKRGQNVTFRCDPISEHNRLYWYRQTLGQGPEFLTYFQNEAQLEKSRLLSDRFSAERPKGSFSTLEIQRTEQGDSAMYLCSSSLAPDSSNNQPQHFGDGTRLSIL.

The chain joins TRBV28 to TRBJ2-5; TRBD2 might be the D (6 bases). The CDR3 has 15 residues. Trimming cost V 6 bases and J 3 bases, with 17 bases left between them. Germline CDR1 reads MDHEN; CDR2 reads SYDVKM. CDR3 residues: CASRRLGDGEETQYF. CDR3 DNA sequence: TGTGCCAGCAGGAGACTAGGCGATGGGGAAGAGACCCAGTACTTC.

V usage is TRBV5-4 and J usage is TRBJ1-3, with D possibly TRBD1 on 6 matching bases. The CDR3 loop spans 15 amino acids. Germline V gene data show CDR1 as SGHNT and CDR2 as YYREEE (reference sequence). The V and J ends lost 4 bases and 4 bases respectively, with 15 bases between them. CDR3 sequence (DNA): TGTGCCAGCAGCCCACAGGGCCTATCGGGAAACACCATATATTTT. Amino acids: CASSPQGLSGNTIYF.

This rearrangement joins TRBV19 to TRBJ1-3; perhaps TRBD1 as D (6 bases). There are 14 residues in the CDR3. CDR1 is LNHDA and CDR2 is SQIVND in the germline V gene (reference sequence). Trimming left V 8 bases short and J 4 bases short, with 15 bases between. CDR3 in DNA: TGTGCCAGTTCGACAGGTGGAGAGGGAAACACCATATATTTT. This gives the protein CASSTGGEGNTIYF.

This chain uses TRBV7-3 with TRBJ2-3, with TRBD2 matching over 11 bases. Germline CDR1 reads SGHTA; CDR2 reads FQGTGA. J lost 9 bases, V lost 3 bases, and 8 bases had no gene match. The CDR3 extends over 15 amino acids. CDR3 coding DNA: TGTGCCAGCAGCTTTGGACTAGCGGGCTCGGAAACGCAGTATTTT. Protein product: CASSFGLAGSETQYF.

The chain joins TRBV10-3 to TRBJ2-1; 14 nucleotides line up with TRBD2. V lost 6 bases, J lost 0 bases, and 1 base stayed unmatched. CDR3 length equals 16 residues. The germline V gene has CDR1 ENHRY and CDR2 SYGVKD. CDR3 nucleotide sequence: TGTGCCATCAGGGGGACTAGCGGGAGCTCCTACAATGAGCAGTTCTTC. Its translation: CAIRGTSGSSYNEQFF.

The V gene is TRBV5-1, the J gene TRBJ2-5; maybe TRBD2 (5 bases). The CDR3 runs 13 residues. The germline CDR1 and CDR2 sequences are SGHRS and YFSETQ. V lost 2 bases, J lost 2 bases, and 7 bases lay in between. The CDR3, as DNA: TGCGCCAGCAGCTTTCGGGGACAAGAGACCCAGTACTTC. This encodes CASSFRGQETQYF. The entire variable domain, with the rest obtained from reference TRBV5-1 and TRBJ2-5, is as follows: KAGVTQTPRYLIKTRGQQVTLSCSPISGHRSVSWYQQTPGQGLQFLFEYFSETQRNKGNFPGRFSGRQFSNSRSEMNVSTLELGDSALYLCASSFRGQETQYFGPGTRLLVL.

Details on this clone: The junction shows a germline mismatch at one end, possibly a read error. This chain joins TRBV9 and TRBJ2-5, with D possibly being TRBD2 (6 bases). Germline-derived CDR1 and CDR2 are SGDLS and YYNGEE. The CDR3 contains 15 residues. CDR3 amino acids: CASSVLWDLQGTQYF. In DNA, the CDR3 is TGTGCCAGCAGCGTACTCTGGGACTTACAAGGGACCCAGTACTTC. Supplemented by reference TRBV9 and TRBJ2-5, the full variable domain reads DSGVTQTPKHLITATGQRVTLRCSPRSGDLSVYWYQQSLDQGLQFLIQYYNGEERAKGNILERFSAQQFPDLHSELNLSSLELGDSALYFCASSVLWDLQGTQYFGPGTRLLVL.

V is TRBV10-1 and J is TRBJ2-3; 14 bases are a match to TRBD2. Germline loops: CDR1 WNHNN, CDR2 SYGVQD (reference sequence). This CDR3 spans 17 amino acids. V was pared by 10 bases and J by 0 bases, with 9 bases of the junction left unmatched. The CDR3 protein is CAIDRGTSGGSTDTQYF. Written as DNA, the CDR3 is TGCGCCATCGATCGCGGGACTAGCGGGGGAAGCACAGATACGCAGTATTTT.

The chain employs TRBV5-4 and TRBJ1-3; 10 nucleotides agree with TRBD1. The CDR3 runs to 20 residues. The V segment lost 4 bases and the J segment 0 bases; nucleotides outside the gene matches: 16. The germline CDR1 and CDR2 sequences are SGHNT and YYREEE (reference sequence). CDR3 DNA: TGTGCCAGCAGCAAACCGACAGGGGGCATTGTAGGTCCCTCTGGAAACACCATATATTTT. Encoded protein: CASSKPTGGIVGPSGNTIYF.

This clone appeared once. The DNA for the CDR3 is TGCGCCAGCAGCCAAGCTCGGGACAGGGAATACAATGAGCAGTTCTTC. Residues: CASSQARDREYNEQFF. The chain combines TRBV4-3 with TRBJ2-1; 9 nucleotides line up with TRBD1. The CDR3 consists of 16 residues. Germline CDR1 LGHNA, CDR2 YSLEER. Germline trimming cut 1 base from V and 4 bases from J; bases unmatched to any gene: 5.

The rearrangement links TRBV5-1 to TRBJ2-5; 10 bases agree with TRBD1. V trimming: 0 bases; J trimming: 3 bases; junction bases outside the gene matches: 2. The CDR3 is made up of 15 amino acids. Germline V gene lookup returns CDR1 SGHRS and CDR2 YFSETQ. In DNA, the CDR3 is TGCGCCAGCAGCTTGGGGACAGGGGGAAAAGAGACCCAGTACTTC. This encodes CASSLGTGGKETQYF.

This chain links TRBV2 with TRBJ2-1; unclear D gene. The V gene lost 8 bases and the J gene lost 4 bases, with 9 bases spanning the gap. CDR1 SNHLY and CDR2 FYNNEI come from the germline V gene. The CDR3 is made up of 12 amino acids. In nucleotides, the CDR3 is TGTGCCAGCGTACAGCCGTACAATGAGCAGTTCTTC. This sequence encodes CASVQPYNEQFF.

The chain couples TRBV4-3 to TRBJ2-5; 9 bases map to TRBD1. The last part of the DNA fits TRBJ2-7 better; the J call may be wrong. Germline V gene lookup returns CDR1 LGHNA and CDR2 YSLEER. The CDR3 is 16 amino acids. DNA of the CDR3: TGCGCCAGCAGCCAAGGGGTACAGGGGGCGCGAAACGAGCAGTACTTC. This gives the protein CASSQGVQGARNEQYF.

The V gene is TRBV5-6, the J gene TRBJ2-3, with D perhaps TRBD1 (6 bases). Germline V gene sequence: CDR1 SGHDT, CDR2 YYEEEE. The CDR3 has 15 amino acids. V lost 0 bases, J lost 9 bases, and 17 bases lay in between. CDR3 residues: CASSLGGPGPGTQYF. The CDR3 coding sequence is TGTGCCAGCAGCTTGGGGGGGCCGGGCCCTGGGACGCAGTATTTT.

This clone was seen a few times. The chain is built from TRBV4-3 and TRBJ2-3; D is undetermined. Looked up from germline, CDR1 is LGHNA and CDR2 is YSLEER. The CDR3 extends over 14 amino acids. The germline V and J ends were trimmed by 0 bases and 1 base, with 5 bases remaining between them. The CDR3 here is CASSQERGTDTQYF. The DNA for the CDR3 is TGCGCCAGCAGCCAAGAAAGAGGCACAGATACGCAGTATTTT.

The V call is TRBV6-5, the J call TRBJ2-5, with TRBD2 identical over 9 bases. CDR1 MNHEY and CDR2 SVGAGI come from the germline V gene. V lost 9 bases to trimming and J lost 2 bases; unmatched junction nucleotides: 10. The length of the CDR3 is 15 residues. The CDR3 here is CASSEEREDQETQYF. The CDR3 DNA reads as TGTGCCAGTAGCGAGGAGCGGGAGGATCAAGAGACCCAGTACTTC.

V and J are TRBV13 and TRBJ1-1, with a tentative D call TRBD1 (6 bases). The CDR3 extends over 16 amino acids. Trimming stripped 0 bases from V and 3 bases from J, with 14 bases between. The germline CDR1 and CDR2 sequences are PRHDT and FYEKMQ (reference sequence). CDR3 residues: CASSLGLGAGDTEAFF. Written as DNA, the CDR3 is TGTGCCAGCAGCTTAGGGCTGGGGGCGGGAGACACTGAAGCTTTCTTT. Full variable domain (remainder filled in from reference TRBV13 and TRBJ1-1): AAGVIQSPRHLIKEKRETATLKCYPIPRHDTVYWYQQGPGQDPQFLISFYEKMQSDKGSIPDRFSAQQFSDYHSELNMSSLELGDSALYFCASSLGLGAGDTEAFFGQGTRLTVV.

The V gene is TRBV7-2, the J gene TRBJ1-6; D is possibly TRBD1 (5 bases). Germline CDR1 SGHTA, CDR2 FQGNSA. The ends were cut back, 4 bases at V and 2 bases at J, with 9 bases in the middle. The CDR3 extends over 15 amino acids. CDR3: CASSSTATYNSPLHF. The CDR3 DNA follows: TGTGCCAGCAGCTCGACAGCGACCTATAATTCACCCCTCCACTTT.

In this sample, this clone turned up a few times. The chain employs TRBV7-8 and TRBJ1-6; 10 bases are shared with TRBD1. Germline V gives CDR1 SGHVS, CDR2 FQNEAQ. The CDR3 is 15 amino acids. The V segment lost 6 bases and the J segment 7 bases; nucleotides outside the gene matches: 6. DNA of the CDR3: TGTGCCAGCAGTCGAGGGACAGGGGCGAATTCACCCCTCCACTTT. It encodes CASSRGTGANSPLHF.

The chain recombines TRBV6-1 with TRBJ1-2; 10 bases agree with TRBD1. V dropped 2 bases and J dropped 0; count of bases not matched to a gene: 9. This CDR3 is built from 18 residues. Germline CDR1 and CDR2: MNHNS and SASEGT. CDR3 in amino acids: CASSEPGQGELANYGYTF. DNA of the CDR3: TGTGCCAGCAGTGAACCCGGACAGGGGGAGTTAGCTAACTATGGCTACACCTTC.